This T cell receptor beta chain was recorded in a study of blood T cells in healthy people across ages. Study-wide findings and caveats: Investigators viewed diversity estimates from one million T cells as underestimates, the study reported.

For this clonotype: Its antigen is not known.

For the second PCR, which ran for roughly 7 to 11 cycles, a sample-barcoded 5' primer and a J-beta primer mix were used. MiXCR, applied by TCRdb to the 5' RACE reads, yields one record per CDR3 protein. The profile shows about 1,500,000 distinct CDR3 sequences, roughly 27% of them singletons. Per sample, at least 5 micrograms of total RNA were extracted. The sequence derives from a woman in her twenties or thirties in good health. Sequencing input: blood.

The CDR3 DNA follows: TGTGCCGGGACTAGCGGGGGGCGGGGCGCAGATACGCAGTATTTT. This translates into CAGTSGGRGADTQYF. V is TRBV2 and J is TRBJ2-3; TRBD2 aligns across 15 bases. The J segment lost 4 bases and the V segment lost 11 bases, leaving 7 bases of the junction unmatched. The germline CDR1 and CDR2 sequences are SNHLY and FYNNEI. The CDR3 contains 15 residues.